This T cell receptor beta chain was recovered during a study of beta chain features in type 1 diabetes. Study-level findings and limits: Among patients, naive, central memory and Treg TCRB repertoires appeared more similar than among healthy donors. Shorter TCRB CDR3s, moderately but significantly so, marked every one of the four CD4+ subsets in Type 1 diabetes patients.

From germline, CDR1 is KGHSH and CDR2 LQKENI. Trimming took 1 base from V and 3 from J, leaving 13 bases between them. The CDR3 covers 15 residues. As regards this clone: Its matching antigen is unknown.

Investigators reverse transcribed all isolated RNA, so they sequenced expressed TCRB transcripts. Produced via immunoSEQ multiplex PCR; TCRdb's table is partial and in-frame only. The sample consists of about 53,000 clones, approximately 60% of them appearing once. Material for sequencing was stem cell memory CD4+ T cells from blood. The receptor comes from a young woman with type 1 diabetes. The V call is TRBV18, the J call TRBJ2-7; D gene uncertain. DNA of the CDR3: TGTGCCAGCTCACCACAAAGCCAGGCTATCTACGAGCAGTACTTC. Translation: CASSPQSQAIYEQYF.